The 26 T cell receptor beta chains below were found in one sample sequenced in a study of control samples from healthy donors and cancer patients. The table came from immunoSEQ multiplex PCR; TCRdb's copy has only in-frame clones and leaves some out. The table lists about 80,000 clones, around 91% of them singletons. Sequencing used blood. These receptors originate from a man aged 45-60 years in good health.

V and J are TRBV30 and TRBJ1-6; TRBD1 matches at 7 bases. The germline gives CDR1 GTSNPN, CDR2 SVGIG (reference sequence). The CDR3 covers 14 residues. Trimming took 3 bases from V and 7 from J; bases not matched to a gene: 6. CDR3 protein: CAWRLTGINSPLHF. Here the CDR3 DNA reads TGTGCCTGGAGGCTGACAGGGATCAATTCACCCCTCCACTTT.

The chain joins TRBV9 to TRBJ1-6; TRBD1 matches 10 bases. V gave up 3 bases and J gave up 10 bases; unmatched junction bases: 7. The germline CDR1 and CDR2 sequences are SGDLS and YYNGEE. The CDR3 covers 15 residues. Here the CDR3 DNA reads TGTGCCAGCAGCGCAGGGGACAGGGGAACCTCACCCCTCCACTTT. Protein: CASSAGDRGTSPLHF.

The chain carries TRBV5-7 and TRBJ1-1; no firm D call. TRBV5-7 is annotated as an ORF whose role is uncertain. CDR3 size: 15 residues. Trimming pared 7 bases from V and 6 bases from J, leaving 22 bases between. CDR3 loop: CASFGIGRRGSEAFF. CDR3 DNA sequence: TGTGCCAGCTTCGGAATAGGACGTCGGGGTTCTGAAGCTTTCTTT.

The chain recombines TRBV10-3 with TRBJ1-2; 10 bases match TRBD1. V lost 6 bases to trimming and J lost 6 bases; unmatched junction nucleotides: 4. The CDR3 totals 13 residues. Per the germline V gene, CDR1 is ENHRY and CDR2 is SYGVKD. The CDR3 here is CAISKTGGNGYTF. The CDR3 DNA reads TGTGCCATCAGCAAGACAGGGGGCAATGGCTACACCTTC.

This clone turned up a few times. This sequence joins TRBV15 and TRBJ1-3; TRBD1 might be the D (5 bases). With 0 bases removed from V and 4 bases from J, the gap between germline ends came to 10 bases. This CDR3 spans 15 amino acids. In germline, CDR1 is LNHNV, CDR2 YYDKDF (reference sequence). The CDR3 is CATSRDRGVGNTIYF. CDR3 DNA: TGTGCCACCAGCAGAGATCGAGGGGTCGGAAACACCATATATTTT. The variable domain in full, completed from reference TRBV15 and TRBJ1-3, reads DAMVIQNPRYQVTQFGKPVTLSCSQTLNHNVMYWYQQKSSQAPKLLFHYYDKDFNNEADTPDNFQSRRPNTSFCFLDIRSPGLGDTAMYLCATSRDRGVGNTIYFGEGSWLTVV.

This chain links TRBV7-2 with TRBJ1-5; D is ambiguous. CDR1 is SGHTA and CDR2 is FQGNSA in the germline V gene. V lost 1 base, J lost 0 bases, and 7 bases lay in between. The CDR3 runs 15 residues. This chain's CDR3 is CASSLEVNSNQPQHF. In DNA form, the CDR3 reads TGTGCCAGCAGCTTAGAGGTTAATAGCAATCAGCCCCAGCATTTT.

CDR3 region: CASSIGQGGTQYF. DNA for the CDR3: TGTGCCAGCAGTATCGGACAGGGAGGGACCCAGTACTTC. The chain is built from TRBV12-3 or TRBV12-4 and TRBJ2-5, with TRBD1 matching over 8 bases. The CDR3 has 13 amino acids. V lost 5 bases, J lost 7 bases, and 6 bases stayed unmatched.

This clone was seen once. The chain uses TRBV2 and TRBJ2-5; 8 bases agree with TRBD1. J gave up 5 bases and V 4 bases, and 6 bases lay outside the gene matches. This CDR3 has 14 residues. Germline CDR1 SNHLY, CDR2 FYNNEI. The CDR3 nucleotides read TGTGCCAGCAGTGTACAGGGGGGTGGGGAGACCCAGTACTTC. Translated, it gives CASSVQGGGETQYF. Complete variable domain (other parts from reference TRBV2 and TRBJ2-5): EPEVTQTPSHQVTQMGQEVILRCVPISNHLYFYWYRQILGQKVEFLVSFYNNEISEKSEIFDDQFSVERPDGSNFTLKIRSTKLEDSAMYFCASSVQGGGETQYFGPGTRLLVL.

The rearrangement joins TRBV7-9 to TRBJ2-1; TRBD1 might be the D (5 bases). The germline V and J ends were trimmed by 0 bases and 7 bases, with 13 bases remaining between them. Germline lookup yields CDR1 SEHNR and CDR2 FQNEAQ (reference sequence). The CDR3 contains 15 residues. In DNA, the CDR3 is TGTGCCAGCAGCTTAGCGTTGGGGCAACAAAATGAGCAGTTCTTC. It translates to CASSLALGQQNEQFF.

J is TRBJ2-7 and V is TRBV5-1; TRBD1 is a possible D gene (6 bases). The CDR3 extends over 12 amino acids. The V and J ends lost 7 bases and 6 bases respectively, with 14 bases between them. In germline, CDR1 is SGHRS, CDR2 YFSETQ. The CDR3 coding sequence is TGCGCCAGCTCCTGGGGGCAGGGCGAGCAGTACTTC. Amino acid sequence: CASSWGQGEQYF.

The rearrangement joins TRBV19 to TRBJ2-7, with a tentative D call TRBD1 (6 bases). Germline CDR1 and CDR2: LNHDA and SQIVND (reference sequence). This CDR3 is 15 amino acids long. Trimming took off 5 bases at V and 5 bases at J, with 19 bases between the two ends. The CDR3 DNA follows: TGTGCCAGTAGTCCCCAGGGCAGGGGTTGGCACGAGCAGTACTTC. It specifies CASSPQGRGWHEQYF.

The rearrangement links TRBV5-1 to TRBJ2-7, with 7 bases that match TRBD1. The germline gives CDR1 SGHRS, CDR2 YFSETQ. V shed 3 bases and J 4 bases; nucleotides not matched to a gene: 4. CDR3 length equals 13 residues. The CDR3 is CASSSRDRYEQYF. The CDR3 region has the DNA TGCGCCAGCAGCTCCCGGGACAGATACGAGCAGTACTTC.

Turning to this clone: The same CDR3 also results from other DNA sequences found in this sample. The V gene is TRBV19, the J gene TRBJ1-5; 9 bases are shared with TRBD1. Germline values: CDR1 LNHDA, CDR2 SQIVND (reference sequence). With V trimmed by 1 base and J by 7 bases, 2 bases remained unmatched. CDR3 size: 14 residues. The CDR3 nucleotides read TGTGCCAGTAGTATAGGGACAGGGGACCAGCCCCAGCATTTT. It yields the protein CASSIGTGDQPQHF.

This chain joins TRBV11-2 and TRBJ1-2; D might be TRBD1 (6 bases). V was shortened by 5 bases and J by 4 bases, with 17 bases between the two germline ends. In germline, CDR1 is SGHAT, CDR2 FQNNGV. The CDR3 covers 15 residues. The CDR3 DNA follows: TGTGCCAGCAGCCTAATACAGGGTCCCTCCTATGGCTACACCTTC. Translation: CASSLIQGPSYGYTF.

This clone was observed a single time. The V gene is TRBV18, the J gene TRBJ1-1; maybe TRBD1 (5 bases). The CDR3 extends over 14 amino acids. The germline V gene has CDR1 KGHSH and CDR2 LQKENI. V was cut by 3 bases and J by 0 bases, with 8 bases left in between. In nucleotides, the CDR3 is TGTGCCAGCTCACCGGGGGTTATGAACACTGAAGCTTTCTTT. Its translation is CASSPGVMNTEAFF.

CDR3 amino acids: CASSGQRASYNEQFF. The CDR3 DNA reads TGTGCCAGCAGCGGCCAGCGGGCTTCCTACAATGAGCAGTTCTTC. This chain joins TRBV6-6 and TRBJ2-1; the D gene is possibly TRBD2 (6 bases). There are 15 residues in the CDR3. In germline, CDR1 is MNHNY, CDR2 SVGAGI (reference sequence). The V gene lost 6 bases and the J gene lost 1 base, with 13 bases spanning the gap.

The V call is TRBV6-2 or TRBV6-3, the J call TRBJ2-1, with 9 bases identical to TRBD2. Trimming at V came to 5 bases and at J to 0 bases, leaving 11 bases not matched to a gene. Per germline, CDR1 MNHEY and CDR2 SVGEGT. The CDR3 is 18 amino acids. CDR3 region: CASSLFRSSGASYNEQFF. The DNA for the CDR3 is TGTGCCAGCAGTCTATTTAGATCTAGCGGGGCCTCCTACAATGAGCAGTTCTTC.

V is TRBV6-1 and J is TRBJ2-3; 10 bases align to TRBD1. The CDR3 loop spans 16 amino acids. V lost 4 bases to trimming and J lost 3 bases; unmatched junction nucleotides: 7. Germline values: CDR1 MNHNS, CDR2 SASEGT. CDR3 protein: CASSALTGGGTDTQYF. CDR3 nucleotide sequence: TGTGCCAGCAGTGCTTTGACAGGGGGCGGGACAGATACGCAGTATTTT.

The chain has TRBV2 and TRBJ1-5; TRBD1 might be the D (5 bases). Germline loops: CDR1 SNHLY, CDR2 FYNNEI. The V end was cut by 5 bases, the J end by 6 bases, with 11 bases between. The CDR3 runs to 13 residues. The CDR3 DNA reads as TGTGCCAGCAGTCTACAGGTTGGTCAGCCCCAGCATTTT. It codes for CASSLQVGQPQHF.

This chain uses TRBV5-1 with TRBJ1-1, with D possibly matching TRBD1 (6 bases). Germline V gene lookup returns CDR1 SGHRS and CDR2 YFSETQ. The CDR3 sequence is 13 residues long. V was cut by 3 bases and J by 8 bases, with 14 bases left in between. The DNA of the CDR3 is TGCGCCAGCAGCTGGGGGGCGGGGGGGGAAGCTTTCTTT. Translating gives CASSWGAGGEAFF.

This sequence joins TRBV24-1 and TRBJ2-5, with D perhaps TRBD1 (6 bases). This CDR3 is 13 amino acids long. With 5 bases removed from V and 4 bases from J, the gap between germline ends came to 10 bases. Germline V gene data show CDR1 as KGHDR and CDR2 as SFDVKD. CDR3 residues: CATSAGTLETQYF. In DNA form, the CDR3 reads TGTGCCACCAGTGCGGGGACATTAGAGACCCAGTACTTC.

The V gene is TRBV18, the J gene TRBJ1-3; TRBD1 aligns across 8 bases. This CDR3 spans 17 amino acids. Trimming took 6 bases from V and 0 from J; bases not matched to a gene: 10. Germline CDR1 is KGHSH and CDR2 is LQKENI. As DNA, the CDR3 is TGTGCCAGCTCCGCTCAAGGGACAGGTAGCTCTGGAAACACCATATATTTT. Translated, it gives CASSAQGTGSSGNTIYF.

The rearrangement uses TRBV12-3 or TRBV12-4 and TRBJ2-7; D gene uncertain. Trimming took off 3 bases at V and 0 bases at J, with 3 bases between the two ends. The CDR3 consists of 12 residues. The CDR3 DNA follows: TGTGCCAGCAGTTTTTTCTCCTACGAGCAGTACTTC. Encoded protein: CASSFFSYEQYF.

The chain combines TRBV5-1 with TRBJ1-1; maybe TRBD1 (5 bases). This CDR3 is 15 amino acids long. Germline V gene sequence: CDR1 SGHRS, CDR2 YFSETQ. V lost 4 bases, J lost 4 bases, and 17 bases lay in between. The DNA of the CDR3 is TGCGCCAGCAGCGAGGCGATTTTGGGGGGCACTGAAGCTTTCTTT. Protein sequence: CASSEAILGGTEAFF.

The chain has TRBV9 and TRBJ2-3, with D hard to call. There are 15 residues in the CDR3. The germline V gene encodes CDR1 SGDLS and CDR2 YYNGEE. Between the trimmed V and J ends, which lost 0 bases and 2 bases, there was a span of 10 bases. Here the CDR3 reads CASSVAASYTDTQYF. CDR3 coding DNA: TGTGCCAGCAGCGTAGCGGCCAGTTACACAGATACGCAGTATTTT.

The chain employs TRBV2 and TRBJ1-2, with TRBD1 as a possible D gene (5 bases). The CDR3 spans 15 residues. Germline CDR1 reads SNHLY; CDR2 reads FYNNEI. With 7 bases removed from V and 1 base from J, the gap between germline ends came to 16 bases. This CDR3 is CASTGPAVFNYGYTF. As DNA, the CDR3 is TGTGCCAGCACGGGACCCGCCGTCTTTAACTATGGCTACACCTTC.